This TCR beta chain derives from a study of T cell responses to AZD1222 COVID-19 vaccine. Background on the study: Pooling covered second doses at about 4 or about 12 weeks. General study results and limits: White British people made up most donors, females outnumbered males, and clonal diversity was possibly underestimated. Spike-specific TCR breadth and depth were elevated following two AZD1222 doses. Every sample of the repertoires postdated the peak T cell response.

The CDR3 totals 17 residues. Germline V gives CDR1 MGHRA, CDR2 YSYEKL. V was pared by 0 bases and J by 5 bases, with 19 bases between. Generated by immunoSEQ multiplex PCR, the TCRdb table keeps only in-frame clones and is missing some. The sample records fewer than 200,000 clones, about 92% being singletons. With regard to this clone: As yet, its antigen is unknown.

The TCR comes from an adult in good health. The material sequenced was peripheral blood, taken on day 0 of AZD1222 vaccination. The chain recombines TRBV4-1 with TRBJ2-5; either TRBD1 or TRBD2 may supply D (5 bases each). CDR3 sequence (DNA): TGCGCCAGCAGCCAAGAGATTGGCCAGACCGAGGGGGAGACCCAGTACTTC. Protein: CASSQEIGQTEGETQYF.